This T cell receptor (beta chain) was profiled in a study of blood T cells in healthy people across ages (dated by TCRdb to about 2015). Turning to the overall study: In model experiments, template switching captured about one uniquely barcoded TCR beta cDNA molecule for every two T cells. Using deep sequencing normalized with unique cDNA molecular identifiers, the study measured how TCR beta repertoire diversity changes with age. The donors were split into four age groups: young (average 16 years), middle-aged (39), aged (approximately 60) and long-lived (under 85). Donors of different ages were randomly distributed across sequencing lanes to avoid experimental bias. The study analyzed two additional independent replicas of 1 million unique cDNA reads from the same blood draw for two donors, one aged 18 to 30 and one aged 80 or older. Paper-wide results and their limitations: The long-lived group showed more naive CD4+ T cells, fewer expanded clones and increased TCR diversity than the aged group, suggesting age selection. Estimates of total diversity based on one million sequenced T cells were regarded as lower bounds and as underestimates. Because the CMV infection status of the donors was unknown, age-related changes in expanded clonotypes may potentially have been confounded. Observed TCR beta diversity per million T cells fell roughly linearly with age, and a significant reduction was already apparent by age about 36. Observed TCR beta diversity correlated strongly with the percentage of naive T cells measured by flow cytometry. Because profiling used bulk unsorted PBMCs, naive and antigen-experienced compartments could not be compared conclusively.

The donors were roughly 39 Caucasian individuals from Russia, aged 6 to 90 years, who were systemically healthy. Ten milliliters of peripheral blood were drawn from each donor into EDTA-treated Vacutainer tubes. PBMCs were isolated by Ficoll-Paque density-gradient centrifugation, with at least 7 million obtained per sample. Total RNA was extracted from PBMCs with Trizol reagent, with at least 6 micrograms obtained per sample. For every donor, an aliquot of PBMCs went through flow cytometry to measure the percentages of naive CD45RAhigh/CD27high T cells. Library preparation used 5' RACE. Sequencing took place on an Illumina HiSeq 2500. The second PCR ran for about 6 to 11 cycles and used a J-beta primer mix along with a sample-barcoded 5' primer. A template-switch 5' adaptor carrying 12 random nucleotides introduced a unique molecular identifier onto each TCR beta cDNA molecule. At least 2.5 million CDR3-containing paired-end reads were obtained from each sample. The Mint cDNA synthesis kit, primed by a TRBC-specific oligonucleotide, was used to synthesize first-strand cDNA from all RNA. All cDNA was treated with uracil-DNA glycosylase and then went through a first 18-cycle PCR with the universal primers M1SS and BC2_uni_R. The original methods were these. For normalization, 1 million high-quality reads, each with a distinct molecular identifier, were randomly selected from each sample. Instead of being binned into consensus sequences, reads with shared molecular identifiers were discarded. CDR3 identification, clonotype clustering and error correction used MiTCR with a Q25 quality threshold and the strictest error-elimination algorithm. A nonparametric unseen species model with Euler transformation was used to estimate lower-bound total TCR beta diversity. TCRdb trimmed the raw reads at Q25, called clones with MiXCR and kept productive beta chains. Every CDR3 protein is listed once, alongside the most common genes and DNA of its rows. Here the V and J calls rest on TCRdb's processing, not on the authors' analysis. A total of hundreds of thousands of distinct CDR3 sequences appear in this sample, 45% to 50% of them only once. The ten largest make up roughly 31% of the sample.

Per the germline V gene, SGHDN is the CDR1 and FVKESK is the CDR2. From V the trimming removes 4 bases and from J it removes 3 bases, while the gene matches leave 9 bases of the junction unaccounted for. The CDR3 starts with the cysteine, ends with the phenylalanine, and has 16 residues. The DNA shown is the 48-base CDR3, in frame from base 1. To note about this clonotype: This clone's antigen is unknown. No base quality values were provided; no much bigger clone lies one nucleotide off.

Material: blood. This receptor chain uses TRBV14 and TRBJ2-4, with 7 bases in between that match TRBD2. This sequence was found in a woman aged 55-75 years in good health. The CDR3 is CASSLPGTTVKNIQYF. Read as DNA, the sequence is TGTGCCAGCAGCCTACCCGGGACTACCGTCAAAAACATTCAGTACTTC.